This is a list of T cell receptor beta chains from one sample in a study of cytomegalovirus exposure and HLA in healthy donors. Libraries were prepared by immunoSEQ multiplex PCR; TCRdb keeps only in-frame clonotypes and omits some of them. The sample carries 130,000 to 150,000 clones, under 85% recorded once. Material for sequencing was PBMCs. Every receptor here comes from a woman in her thirties or forties in good health and CMV-seropositive. The CDR3 runs from the conserved cysteine through the conserved F or W. Fields, in order: J gene, clone size, D gene, V gene, CDR3 DNA, CDR3 protein. D genes are given only for firm matches. Clone size is stated in some rows and not others, as once, few, many or a class when expanded.

j_call: TRBJ2-1
clone_size: once
d_call: .
v_call: TRBV2
cdr3_nt: TGTGCCAGCAGTGACGGGGGAGCCTACAATGAGCAGTTCTTC
cdr3_aa: CASSDGGAYNEQFF

j_call: TRBJ1-2
clone_size: once
d_call: .
v_call: TRBV11-3
cdr3_nt: TGTGCCAGCAGCCCCCGGGGAGGGTTTGGCTACACCTTC
cdr3_aa: CASSPRGGFGYTF

j_call: TRBJ1-6
clone_size: .
d_call: TRBD1
v_call: TRBV30
cdr3_nt: TGTGCCTGGAGTGGAGGGGGCGCATCCCAACAACCCCTCCACTTT
cdr3_aa: CAWSGGGASQQPLHF

j_call: TRBJ2-7
clone_size: few
d_call: TRBD2
v_call: TRBV2
cdr3_nt: TGTGCCAGCAGCTACCAGGGACTAGCAGGCTACGAGCAGTACTTC
cdr3_aa: CASSYQGLAGYEQYF

j_call: TRBJ1-3
clone_size: .
d_call: TRBD1
v_call: TRBV18
cdr3_nt: TGTGCCAGCTCATCAACAGGGGGCTCTGGAAACACCATATATTTT
cdr3_aa: CASSSTGGSGNTIYF

j_call: TRBJ2-7
clone_size: .
d_call: TRBD1
v_call: TRBV2
cdr3_nt: TGTGCCAGCAGCTCAGACAGGGGACAGCCCTACGAGCAGTACTTC
cdr3_aa: CASSSDRGQPYEQYF

j_call: TRBJ1-4
clone_size: few
d_call: .
v_call: TRBV5-4
cdr3_nt: TGTGCCAGCAGCACGAAACAGGGAGCAACTAATGAAAAACTGTTTTTT
cdr3_aa: CASSTKQGATNEKLFF

j_call: TRBJ1-3
clone_size: .
d_call: .
v_call: TRBV9
cdr3_nt: TGTGCCAGCAGCTTCGACAGGGGAAACACCATATATTTT
cdr3_aa: CASSFDRGNTIYF

j_call: TRBJ2-2
clone_size: few
d_call: .
v_call: TRBV28
cdr3_nt: TGTGCCAGCAGGTACTCAGGGCGACGCACCGGGGAGCTGTTTTTT
cdr3_aa: CASRYSGRRTGELFF

j_call: TRBJ2-1
clone_size: .
d_call: TRBD2
v_call: TRBV2
cdr3_nt: TGTGCCAGCAGTGAAGGGGGGGGTGAGCAGTTCTTC
cdr3_aa: CASSEGGGEQFF

j_call: TRBJ1-4
clone_size: .
d_call: .
v_call: TRBV2
cdr3_nt: TGTGCCAGCAGACCCGGGTGGGGCATTTCTAATGAAAAACTGTTTTTT
cdr3_aa: CASRPGWGISNEKLFF

j_call: TRBJ1-4
clone_size: .
d_call: TRBD1
v_call: TRBV7-3
cdr3_nt: TGTGCCAGCAGCAAGGACAGGGGGTCCAACGGGAAACTGTTTTTT
cdr3_aa: CASSKDRGSNGKLFF

j_call: TRBJ1-2
clone_size: .
d_call: .
v_call: TRBV6-6
cdr3_nt: TGTGCCAGCAGTTTAAATCCGGGGATCCTCGGCTACACCTTC
cdr3_aa: CASSLNPGILGYTF

j_call: TRBJ1-1
clone_size: .
d_call: .
v_call: TRBV29-1
cdr3_nt: TGCAGCGTTGCTGGCAAGAACACTGAAGCTTTCTTT
cdr3_aa: CSVAGKNTEAFF

j_call: TRBJ2-1
clone_size: .
d_call: TRBD1
v_call: TRBV10-3
cdr3_nt: TGTGCCATCACGGGACAGGCTTACAATGAGCAGTTCTTC
cdr3_aa: CAITGQAYNEQFF

j_call: TRBJ2-1
clone_size: .
d_call: TRBD1
v_call: TRBV5-4
cdr3_nt: TGTGCCAGCAGCTTGGGACAGGGGGCATGGAATGAGCAGTTCTTC
cdr3_aa: CASSLGQGAWNEQFF

j_call: TRBJ1-2
clone_size: .
d_call: .
v_call: TRBV2
cdr3_nt: TGTGCCAGCAGTGACTTGGGCAGGGGCAATGGCTACACCTTC
cdr3_aa: CASSDLGRGNGYTF

j_call: TRBJ2-7
clone_size: few
d_call: TRBD1
v_call: TRBV6-1
cdr3_nt: TGTGCCAGCAGTGAGCCAGGGACAGGGGCGGACGAGCAGTACTTC
cdr3_aa: CASSEPGTGADEQYF

j_call: TRBJ1-3
clone_size: .
d_call: TRBD1
v_call: TRBV28
cdr3_nt: TGTGCCAGCACCCGACAGGGGGGAAGTGGAAACACCATATATTTT
cdr3_aa: CASTRQGGSGNTIYF

j_call: TRBJ1-1
clone_size: .
d_call: TRBD1
v_call: TRBV4-1
cdr3_nt: TGCGCCAGCAGCCAAGAATCGGCAGGGGGTACGAACACTGAAGCTTTCTTT
cdr3_aa: CASSQESAGGTNTEAFF

j_call: TRBJ1-5
clone_size: .
d_call: .
v_call: TRBV2
cdr3_nt: TGTGCCAGCAGTGAAGCGCGAGGGTCGGGGCAGCCCCAGCATTTT
cdr3_aa: CASSEARGSGQPQHF

j_call: TRBJ2-7
clone_size: .
d_call: TRBD2
v_call: TRBV6-1
cdr3_nt: TGTGCCAGCAGCCCCCCCGGGACTAGCAGGTACGAGCAGTACTTC
cdr3_aa: CASSPPGTSRYEQYF

j_call: TRBJ1-1
clone_size: once
d_call: .
v_call: TRBV28
cdr3_nt: TGTGCCAGCACTAATTGGCCAGGGAACACTGAAGCTTTCTTT
cdr3_aa: CASTNWPGNTEAFF

j_call: TRBJ1-1
clone_size: .
d_call: .
v_call: TRBV30
cdr3_nt: TGTGCCTGGAGCCAGGGGTACTCTAACACTGAAGCTTTCTTT
cdr3_aa: CAWSQGYSNTEAFF

j_call: TRBJ1-4
clone_size: .
d_call: .
v_call: TRBV15
cdr3_nt: TGTGCCACCAGCAGAGATCAAGTGAGGTCGGGGGAAAAACCGTTTTTT
cdr3_aa: CATSRDQVRSGEKPFF

j_call: TRBJ1-2
clone_size: few
d_call: .
v_call: TRBV27
cdr3_nt: TGTGCCAGCAGTGTAGGCACAGGGTATGGCTACACCTTC
cdr3_aa: CASSVGTGYGYTF

j_call: TRBJ2-3
clone_size: .
d_call: TRBD2
v_call: TRBV6-5
cdr3_nt: TGTGCCAGCAGTTCCTCGACTAGCGGGGGAACAGATACGCAGTATTTT
cdr3_aa: CASSSSTSGGTDTQYF

j_call: TRBJ2-7
clone_size: .
d_call: TRBD1
v_call: TRBV4-2
cdr3_nt: TGTGCCAGCAGCCGCCAGGGGGCTGGCGAGCAGTACTTC
cdr3_aa: CASSRQGAGEQYF

j_call: TRBJ2-5
clone_size: .
d_call: .
v_call: TRBV7-3
cdr3_nt: TGTGCCAGCAGCCCTAGGGGTTTGGGAGAGACCCAGTACTTC
cdr3_aa: CASSPRGLGETQYF

j_call: TRBJ2-1
clone_size: .
d_call: .
v_call: TRBV28
cdr3_nt: TGTGCCAGCAGTCTGTACAATGAGCAGTTCTTC
cdr3_aa: CASSLYNEQFF

j_call: TRBJ1-1
clone_size: .
d_call: TRBD1
v_call: TRBV2
cdr3_nt: TGTGCCAGTAACCTGGGACAGTTGAACACTGAAGCTTTCTTT
cdr3_aa: CASNLGQLNTEAFF

j_call: TRBJ2-1
clone_size: .
d_call: TRBD2
v_call: TRBV28
cdr3_nt: TGTGCCAGCGGAAACTTAGCGGGACATTACAATGAGCAGTTCTTC
cdr3_aa: CASGNLAGHYNEQFF

j_call: TRBJ1-1
clone_size: few
d_call: .
v_call: TRBV5-1
cdr3_nt: TGCGCCAGCCGCCGGGAGATCTTGAACACTGAAGCTTTCTTT
cdr3_aa: CASRREILNTEAFF

j_call: TRBJ2-7
clone_size: .
d_call: .
v_call: TRBV19
cdr3_nt: TGTGCCAATAGTATTCCGGGGGTGTCCTACGAGCAGTACTTC
cdr3_aa: CANSIPGVSYEQYF

j_call: TRBJ1-5
clone_size: .
d_call: TRBD1
v_call: TRBV5-6
cdr3_nt: TGTGCCAGCAGCTTGGATGGACAGGTGGCCCAGCCCCAGCATTTT
cdr3_aa: CASSLDGQVAQPQHF

j_call: TRBJ1-1
clone_size: .
d_call: .
v_call: TRBV6-5
cdr3_nt: TGTGCCAGCACCAAACCGGGGTTCGGAACTGAAGCTTTCTTT
cdr3_aa: CASTKPGFGTEAFF

j_call: TRBJ2-5
clone_size: .
d_call: .
v_call: TRBV10-2
cdr3_nt: TGCGCCAGCAGTGAGTTCGTCTCCTCGGTCGAGACCCAGTACTTC
cdr3_aa: CASSEFVSSVETQYF

j_call: TRBJ1-4
clone_size: once
d_call: .
v_call: TRBV19
cdr3_nt: TGTGCCAGTAGTGACCGACGGGGGGATCTCATTTTT
cdr3_aa: CASSDRRGDLIF

j_call: TRBJ2-2
clone_size: few
d_call: .
v_call: TRBV19
cdr3_nt: TGTGCCAGTAGAGCCCCGGGACAAAACACCGGGGAGCTGTTTTTT
cdr3_aa: CASRAPGQNTGELFF

j_call: TRBJ1-3
clone_size: .
d_call: .
v_call: TRBV18
cdr3_nt: TGTGCCAGCTCAGCCACAGGATCCTCTGGAAACACCATATATTTT
cdr3_aa: CASSATGSSGNTIYF

j_call: TRBJ2-2
clone_size: .
d_call: .
v_call: TRBV7-9
cdr3_nt: TGTGCCAGCAGCTTATTTGGCAAGGAGGCCGGGGAGCTGTTTTTT
cdr3_aa: CASSLFGKEAGELFF

j_call: TRBJ2-7
clone_size: .
d_call: .
v_call: TRBV23-1
cdr3_nt: TGCGCCAGCAGCCGGGCCCTGGGAGACTACGAGCAGTACTTC
cdr3_aa: CASSRALGDYEQYF

j_call: TRBJ1-3
clone_size: .
d_call: .
v_call: TRBV30
cdr3_nt: TGTGCCTGGAGTAGACAGAGCTCTGGAAACACCATATATTTT
cdr3_aa: CAWSRQSSGNTIYF

j_call: TRBJ1-2
clone_size: .
d_call: TRBD1
v_call: TRBV5-1
cdr3_nt: TGCGCCAGCAGCTTTTCTCAGGGGGCTGAAGGCTACACCTTC
cdr3_aa: CASSFSQGAEGYTF

j_call: TRBJ1-1
clone_size: once
d_call: .
v_call: TRBV5-1
cdr3_nt: TGCGCCAGCAGCCCGGCGGGGGCCGGCACTGAAGCTTTCTTT
cdr3_aa: CASSPAGAGTEAFF